The 32 T cell receptor beta chains below come from one sample, sequenced in a study of vaccination and CD4 T cells after COVID-19. Sequencing of cultured CD4+ T cell DNA used the Oncomine TCR Beta short-read assay. TCRdb re-called the PCR reads with MiXCR, one entry per CDR3 protein. This sample yields 9,500 to 12,000 distinct CDR3 sequences, of which roughly 61% are seen a single time; approximately 25% belongs to the top ten. Documented treatment: approximately 9-day PBMC culture with coronavirus spike peptide pools or control peptides (ViraFEST assay). Antigens for these TCRs are unknown. Sample: CD4+ T cells from blood, cultured in vitro, taken before SARS-CoV-2 vaccination. Receptors were obtained from a human donor who had recovered from COVID-19.

This chain connects TRBV20-1 to TRBJ2-7; 11 bases align to TRBD1. This CDR3 is built from 17 residues. Germline-derived CDR1 and CDR2 are DFQATT and SNEGSKA (reference sequence). After removal of 6 bases from V and 5 bases from J, the junction contained 18 bases not matched to a gene. This chain's CDR3 is CSANRDRGIGWRNEQYF. CDR3 coding DNA: TGCAGTGCAAACCGGGACAGGGGGATAGGGTGGCGAAACGAGCAGTACTTC.

The gene calls are TRBV20-1 and TRBJ2-7; no definite D call. This CDR3 spans 11 amino acids. Trimming took off 6 bases at V and 3 bases at J, with 9 bases between the two ends. In germline, CDR1 is DFQATT, CDR2 SNEGSKA (reference sequence). The CDR3 DNA reads as TGCAGTGCCCCGTCGGACTACGAGCAGTACTTC. This encodes CSAPSDYEQYF.

The chain uses TRBV7-3 and TRBJ2-2; 8 nucleotides match TRBD2. Germline CDR1 reads SGHTA; CDR2 reads FQGTGA. The CDR3 loop spans 16 amino acids. The trim removed 4 bases at V and 3 bases at J, leaving 7 bases unmatched. CDR3 bases: TGTGCCAGCAGCTCCTACGGGACTAGGTACACCGGGGAGCTGTTTTTT. Its translation: CASSSYGTRYTGELFF.

The rearrangement links TRBV6-1 to TRBJ1-6; no definite D call. Germline V gene data show CDR1 as MNHNS and CDR2 as SASEGT. This CDR3 has 13 amino acids. Trimming left V 6 bases short and J 6 bases short, with 9 bases between. CDR3 protein: CASRRVGNSPLHF. CDR3 in DNA: TGTGCCAGCAGACGGGTGGGTAATTCACCCCTCCACTTT.

CDR3 in amino acids: CATSRDAGGGYNEQFF. The CDR3, as DNA: TGTGCCACCAGCAGAGATGCGGGAGGGGGCTACAATGAGCAGTTCTTC. The genes are TRBV15 and TRBJ2-1, with 9 nucleotides matching TRBD2. This CDR3 is built from 16 residues. Looked up from germline, CDR1 is LNHNV and CDR2 is YYDKDF (reference sequence). The ends lost 0 bases at V and 3 bases at J; junction bases unmatched: 3.

This clonotype was seen more than once but under ten times. J is TRBJ1-6 and V is TRBV6-1, with TRBD1 matching 7 bases. The CDR3 loop spans 17 amino acids. CDR1 MNHNS and CDR2 SASEGT come from the germline V gene. J lost 0 bases, V lost 6 bases, and 8 bases had no gene match. In DNA form, the CDR3 reads TGTGCCAGCAGAACGGACAGGTACAGCTCCTATAATTCACCCCTCCACTTT. Protein: CASRTDRYSSYNSPLHF.

V gene TRBV2 combines with J gene TRBJ1-2; D not resolved. The CDR3 is made up of 14 amino acids. The germline gives CDR1 SNHLY, CDR2 FYNNEI. V was trimmed by 5 bases and J by 7 bases, leaving 17 bases between them. In nucleotides, the CDR3 is TGTGCCAGCAGTCCTCCGGTGGGCGTCGGTGGCTACACCTTC. Amino acids: CASSPPVGVGGYTF.

The V call is TRBV10-3, the J call TRBJ2-7; 10 bases align to TRBD2. The CDR3 has 16 amino acids. V lost 2 bases to trimming and J lost 0 bases; unmatched junction nucleotides: 4. In germline, CDR1 is ENHRY, CDR2 SYGVKD. DNA of the CDR3: TGTGCCATCAGTGAGATGGCTAGCGGGAGCTCCTACGAGCAGTACTTC. Its translation: CAISEMASGSSYEQYF.

The chain employs TRBV20-1 and TRBJ2-1; 9 bases line up with TRBD2. Germline V lookup: CDR1 DFQATT, CDR2 SNEGSKA (reference sequence). With V trimmed by 1 base and J by 7 bases, 5 bases remained unmatched. The CDR3 is made up of 14 amino acids. CDR3 sequence (DNA): TGCAGTGCTAGAGTTGCGGGAGGGCTGAATGAGCAGTTCTTC. Its protein is CSARVAGGLNEQFF.

This clonotype was found a few times. The CDR3 sequence: CASSRQANQPQHF. In nucleotides, the CDR3 is TGTGCCAGTTCTCGACAGGCCAATCAGCCCCAGCATTTT. This chain joins TRBV19 and TRBJ1-5, with a possible D match to TRBD1 (6 bases). V was shortened by 8 bases and J by 3 bases, with 11 bases between the two germline ends. This CDR3 is 13 amino acids long. Germline V gene sequence: CDR1 LNHDA, CDR2 SQIVND (reference sequence). Looking up the rest from reference TRBV19 and TRBJ1-5 gives the full variable domain: DGGITQSPKYLFRKEGQNVTLSCEQNLNHDAMYWYRQDPGQGLRLIYYSQIVNDFQKGDIAEGYSVSREKKESFPLTVTSAQKNPTAFYLCASSRQANQPQHFGDGTRLSIL.

This clonotype was counted once. This rearrangement joins TRBV2 to TRBJ2-5; 7 positions match TRBD2. CDR3 size: 13 residues. V trimming: 8 bases; J trimming: 7 bases; junction bases outside the gene matches: 10. Germline CDR1 and CDR2: SNHLY and FYNNEI. This CDR3 reads CASGAGATGTQYF. CDR3 sequence (DNA): TGTGCCAGCGGGGCGGGAGCAACCGGGACCCAGTACTTC.

This CDR3 is CASSPRGRQGGNIQYF. The CDR3 DNA reads as TGTGCCAGTAGTCCAAGGGGGAGACAGGGGGGAAACATTCAGTACTTC. The chain is built from TRBV19 and TRBJ2-4; 9 nucleotides align to TRBD1. This CDR3 has 16 amino acids. V lost 5 bases, J lost 6 bases, and 11 bases stayed unmatched. The germline CDR1 and CDR2 sequences are LNHDA and SQIVND (reference sequence).

The V and J genes are TRBV7-8 and TRBJ2-7; D is unclear. Germline V CDR1 and CDR2: SGHVS, FQNEAQ. The CDR3 length is 16 residues. Trimming removed 5 bases at V and 0 bases at J, with 17 bases between. CDR3: CASSPRRARSSYEQYF. The CDR3 DNA reads as TGTGCCAGCAGCCCCAGAAGGGCTAGGAGCTCCTACGAGCAGTACTTC.

V gene TRBV7-9 combines with J gene TRBJ1-2; tentative D call: TRBD1 (6 bases). The germline gives CDR1 SEHNR, CDR2 FQNEAQ (reference sequence). Trimming removed 7 bases from V and 4 bases from J, with 16 bases in between. This CDR3 region has 14 residues. DNA of the CDR3: TGTGCCAGCACCAGACAGGACTCTGGCTATGGCTACACCTTC. This gives the protein CASTRQDSGYGYTF.

This clonotype turned up a few times. The rearrangement joins TRBV20-1 to TRBJ2-7, with 8 bases aligning to TRBD2. Germline V gene sequence: CDR1 DFQATT, CDR2 SNEGSKA (reference sequence). The CDR3 has 14 residues. The ends lost 2 bases at V and 4 bases at J; junction bases unmatched: 7. The CDR3 loop reads CSARNGRGGYEQYF. In nucleotides, the CDR3 is TGCAGTGCTAGAAACGGGAGGGGGGGTTACGAGCAGTACTTC.

The V gene is TRBV11-2, the J gene TRBJ2-1; a weak D match, TRBD2 (6 bases). CDR3 length: 17 residues. V was trimmed by 4 bases and J by 5 bases, leaving 21 bases between them. The V gene's germline CDR1 is SGHAT and CDR2 FQNNGV. As DNA, the CDR3 is TGTGCCAGCAGCTGGAACCAGCTGGGCGGGATCCACAATGAGCAGTTCTTC. It translates to CASSWNQLGGIHNEQFF.

For the CDR3, the DNA is TGTGCCAGTAGTACTTACGGGTCTTCCTCTGGGGCCAACGTCCTGACTTTC. This gives the protein CASSTYGSSSGANVLTF. This chain joins TRBV19 and TRBJ2-6; the D is unclear. CDR3 length equals 17 residues. The V end lost 4 bases, the J end lost 0 bases, and 13 bases lay between the germline ends. CDR1 is LNHDA and CDR2 is SQIVND in the germline V gene (reference sequence).

This chain joins TRBV20-1 and TRBJ2-3; a weak D match, TRBD1 (5 bases). This CDR3 is built from 15 residues. V lost 3 bases, J lost 1 base, and 14 bases lay in between. Germline-derived CDR1 and CDR2 are DFQATT and SNEGSKA (reference sequence). The CDR3 sequence: CSASRQGMGTDTQYF. Here the CDR3 DNA reads TGCAGTGCTAGTCGGCAGGGTATGGGCACAGATACGCAGTATTTT.

The V and J genes are TRBV28 and TRBJ1-2; D is ambiguous. This CDR3 spans 14 amino acids. V was pared by 2 bases and J by 4 bases, with 11 bases between. The V gene's germline CDR1 is MDHEN and CDR2 SYDVKM. The CDR3 coding sequence is TGTGCCAGCAGTTTAAGAGAACGGTCCTATGGCTACACCTTC. Its protein is CASSLRERSYGYTF.

The CDR3 is CASSSQGAGETQYF. The CDR3 DNA reads as TGTGCCAGCAGCTCCCAGGGGGCGGGGGAGACCCAGTACTTC. The chain has TRBV7-3 and TRBJ2-5, with 8 bases fitting TRBD1. Germline V lookup: CDR1 SGHTA, CDR2 FQGTGA. V lost 4 bases, J lost 5 bases, and 6 bases stayed unmatched. This CDR3 is built from 14 residues. Full variable domain (rest looked up from reference TRBV7-3 and TRBJ2-5): GAGVSQTPSNKVTEKGKYVELRCDPISGHTALYWYRQSLGQGPEFLIYFQGTGAADDSGLPNDRFFAVRPEGSVSTLKIQRTERGDSAVYLCASSSQGAGETQYFGPGTRLLVL.

The chain is built from TRBV7-9 and TRBJ2-3; D ambiguous. Trimming took off 5 bases at V and 2 bases at J, with 5 bases between the two ends. The germline CDR1 and CDR2 sequences are SEHNR and FQNEAQ (reference sequence). The CDR3 loop spans 12 amino acids. The CDR3 loop reads CASSKDTDTQYF. CDR3 nucleotides: TGTGCCAGCAGCAAAGACACAGATACGCAGTATTTT. The variable domain in full, with the rest retrieved from reference TRBV7-9 and TRBJ2-3, is DTGVSQNPRHKITKRGQNVTFRCDPISEHNRLYWYRQTLGQGPEFLTYFQNEAQLEKSRLLSDRFSAERPKGSFSTLEIQRTEQGDSAMYLCASSKDTDTQYFGPGTRLTVL.

For this clonotype: One end of the junction does not line up with germline, which may come from a read error. The J gene is TRBJ2-7, the V gene TRBV7-9; 9 nucleotides match TRBD1. CDR1 SEHNR and CDR2 FQNEAQ come from the germline V gene (reference sequence). The CDR3 loop spans 14 amino acids. Written as DNA, the CDR3 is TGCGCCAGCAGCTTGGGACAGGGAAACTACGAGCAGTACTTC. It yields the protein CASSLGQGNYEQYF.

Only one count was recorded for this clonotype. This rearrangement joins TRBV6-1 to TRBJ2-7, with 7 bases fitting TRBD1. The CDR3 is made up of 15 amino acids. Germline V gene sequence: CDR1 MNHNS, CDR2 SASEGT. The V and J ends lost 6 bases and 5 bases, in that order; junction bases with no gene match: 13. The CDR3 reads CASRETGAVGDEQYF. Written as DNA, the CDR3 is TGTGCCAGCAGGGAAACAGGGGCAGTAGGGGACGAGCAGTACTTC.

Only a few counts were recorded for this clonotype. Here the CDR3 DNA reads TGCAGTGCCGCCGGTGGGGGCACTTACACCGGGGAGCTGTTTTTT. Translating it yields CSAAGGGTYTGELFF. The J gene is TRBJ2-2, the V gene TRBV20-1; D might be TRBD1 (6 bases). V was clipped by 6 bases and J by 3 bases, with 17 bases between them. Per germline, CDR1 DFQATT and CDR2 SNEGSKA (reference sequence). This CDR3 has 15 residues.

This clonotype was found a few times. V is TRBV27 and J is TRBJ2-3, with TRBD2 identical over 16 bases. The CDR3 is 19 amino acids. The ends lost 2 bases at V and 4 bases at J; junction bases unmatched: 9. The germline V gene encodes CDR1 MNHEY and CDR2 SMNVEV (reference sequence). The CDR3 DNA reads as TGTGCCAGCAGTTTAATTTTGGGACTAGCGGGAGGGCCCCCAGATACGCAGTATTTT. Translated, it gives CASSLILGLAGGPPDTQYF.

The chain uses TRBV5-4 and TRBJ2-2; possibly TRBD1 for D (6 bases). The germline CDR1 and CDR2 sequences are SGHNT and YYREEE (reference sequence). V lost 4 bases and J 1 base, leaving 8 bases between the germline ends. The CDR3 contains 14 residues. As DNA, the CDR3 is TGTGCCAGCAGCCCGGGACAGAACACCGGGGAGCTGTTTTTT. Translating it yields CASSPGQNTGELFF.

The genes are TRBV20-1 and TRBJ2-3; D is undetermined. V gave up 5 bases and J gave up 0 bases, with 12 bases separating them. This CDR3 has 14 residues. CDR1 and CDR2 (germline): DFQATT, SNEGSKA (reference sequence). In DNA form, the CDR3 reads TGCAGTGCTGGGGTGCCCTTGAGCACAGATACGCAGTATTTT. Residues: CSAGVPLSTDTQYF.

In regard to this clonotype: At one of its ends the junction is not consistent with the germline gene, which may arise from a read error. The chain couples TRBV28 to TRBJ1-6, with a weak D call TRBD1 (6 bases). Germline CDR1 is MDHEN and CDR2 is SYDVKM. There are 15 residues in the CDR3. The CDR3 spells CASSITGSFNSPLHF. CDR3 sequence (DNA): TGTGCCAGCAGTATAACAGGGTCCTTTAATTCACCCCTCCACTTT. The full variable domain, with the rest looked up from reference TRBV28 and TRBJ1-6, is DVKVTQSSRYLVKRTGEKVFLECVQDMDHENMFWYRQDPGLGLRLIYFSYDVKMKEKGDIPEGYSVSREKKERFSLILESASTNQTSMYLCASSITGSFNSPLHFGNGTRLTVT.

This rearrangement joins TRBV5-6 to TRBJ1-5; D is perhaps TRBD1 (5 bases). The CDR3 has 16 residues. Germline CDR1 reads SGHDT; CDR2 reads YYEEEE. V lost 4 bases to trimming and J lost 5 bases, with 19 bases between them. The CDR3 spells CASSHAGGLIDQPQHF. The CDR3 DNA follows: TGTGCCAGCAGCCACGCGGGGGGTTTGATAGATCAGCCCCAGCATTTT.

The chain recombines TRBV28 with TRBJ2-5; TRBD1 matches at 11 bases. Germline V lookup: CDR1 MDHEN, CDR2 SYDVKM. This CDR3 comprises 18 residues. The J segment lost 7 bases and the V segment lost 3 bases, leaving 16 bases of the junction unmatched. CDR3 nucleotide sequence: TGTGCCAGCAGTTTCAGCGAATCCGGGACAGGGGGGGTAGTGACCCAGTACTTC. It codes for CASSFSESGTGGVVTQYF.

This chain joins TRBV28 and TRBJ1-2; D is perhaps TRBD1 (6 bases). CDR1 MDHEN and CDR2 SYDVKM come from the germline V gene. The CDR3 has 14 residues. Trimming shortened V by 7 bases and J by 5 bases, and 17 bases separated the two germline ends. The CDR3 spells CASTDWGAGYGYTF. The DNA for the CDR3 is TGTGCCAGCACCGATTGGGGGGCCGGGTATGGCTACACCTTC.

The chain has TRBV27 and TRBJ2-7; 11 bases align to TRBD2. V dropped 10 bases and J dropped 2; count of bases not matched to a gene: 10. Germline lookup yields CDR1 MNHEY and CDR2 SMNVEV (reference sequence). The CDR3 totals 15 residues. DNA of the CDR3: TGTGCCACCGGACTAGCGGGCGCCCCTGCCTACGAGCAGTACTTC. Translated: CATGLAGAPAYEQYF.